The rows below give T cell receptor beta chains drawn from one sample of a study of cytomegalovirus exposure and HLA in healthy donors. Sequencing used immunoSEQ multiplex PCR; TCRdb keeps in-frame clones, though not all of them. The sample has around 200,000 clones, approximately 80% seen once. Specimen: PBMCs. The source is a girl aged 2 to 10 in good health and CMV-seronegative. The CDR3 runs from the conserved cysteine through the conserved F or W.

TRBV9 | CASSQGDRGFGYTF
TRBV27 | CASSSLPGQGSYEQYF
TRBV30 | CAWSVGTGTHEQYF
TRBV27 | CASSARGTEAFF
TRBV9 | CASSVTSTTYTQYF
TRBV19 | CASSWGRVNTEAFF
TRBV15 | CATKPGLAGNEQFF
TRBV7-9 | CASSFTGSEAFF
TRBV19 | CATLGGVERPTF
TRBV7-2 | CASSPPAGDYEQYF
TRBV19 | CASKPSSANYGYTF
TRBV7-9 | CASSLGLGTAYGYTF
TRBV2 | CASRREGADNQPQHF
TRBV30 | CAWSAGTANTEAFF
TRBV29-1 | CSVGDNGNQPQHF
TRBV29-1 | CSVARGPSYEQYF
TRBV9 | CASSVGVYTEAFF
TRBV13 | CASSTWTSGEINEQFF
TRBV2 | CASSVSSFSSSYEQYF
TRBV6-5 | CASSTRTVLNEKLFF
TRBV2 | CATTGDPNSPLHF
TRBV30 | CAWDDGNNEKLFF
TRBV11-2 | CASSLSPLYGYTF
TRBV14 | CASSEAPWTGRNEQFF
TRBV5-1 | CASSAGGFLQETQYF
TRBV4-2 | CASSQAGLAYEQYF
TRBV6-1 | CASSEPGQGRYEQYF
TRBV7-9 | CASSFSTSGSAGANVLTF
TRBV19 | CASTPGTANTEAFF
TRBV18 | CASSRPGLEDEQYF
TRBV11-2 | CASSQQGQGGEQYF
TRBV5-1 | CASSLARDRDSNQPQHF
TRBV25-1 | CASSGPGESGYTF
TRBV6-1 | CASSESGVGNTIYF
TRBV27 | CASSLSGGVTGELFF
TRBV5-1 | CASSLVTDHQGHYGYTF
TRBV29-1 | CSVEDLQGTGWPQYF